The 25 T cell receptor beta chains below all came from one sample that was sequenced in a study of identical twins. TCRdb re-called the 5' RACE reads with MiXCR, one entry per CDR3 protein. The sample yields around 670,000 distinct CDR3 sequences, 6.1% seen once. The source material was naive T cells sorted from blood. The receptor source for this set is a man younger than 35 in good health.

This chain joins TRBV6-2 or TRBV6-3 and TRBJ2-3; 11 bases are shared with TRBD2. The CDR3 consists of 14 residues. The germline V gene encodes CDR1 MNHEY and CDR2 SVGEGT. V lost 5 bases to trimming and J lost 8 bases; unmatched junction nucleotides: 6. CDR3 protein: CASSLTSGSGTQYF. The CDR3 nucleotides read TGTGCCAGCAGTCTCACTAGCGGGAGCGGTACGCAGTATTTT.

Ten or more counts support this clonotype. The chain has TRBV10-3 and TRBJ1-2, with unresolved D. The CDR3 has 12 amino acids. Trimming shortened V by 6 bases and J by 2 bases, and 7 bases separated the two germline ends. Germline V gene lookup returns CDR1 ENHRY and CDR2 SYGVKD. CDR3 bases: TGTGCCATCAGCGCGGGGAACTATGGCTACACCTTC. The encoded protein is CAISAGNYGYTF.

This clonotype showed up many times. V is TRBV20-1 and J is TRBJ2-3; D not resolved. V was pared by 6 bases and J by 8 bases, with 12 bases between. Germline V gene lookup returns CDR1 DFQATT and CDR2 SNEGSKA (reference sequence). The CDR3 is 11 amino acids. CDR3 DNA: TGCAGTGCCAGCAAGGGCCGTACGCAGTATTTT. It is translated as CSASKGRTQYF.

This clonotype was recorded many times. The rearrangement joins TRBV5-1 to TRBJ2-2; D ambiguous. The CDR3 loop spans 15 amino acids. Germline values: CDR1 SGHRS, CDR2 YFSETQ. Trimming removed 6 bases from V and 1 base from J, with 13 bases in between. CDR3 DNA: TGCGCCAGCAAGACAAACGGGCAGAACACCGGGGAGCTGTTTTTT. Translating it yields CASKTNGQNTGELFF. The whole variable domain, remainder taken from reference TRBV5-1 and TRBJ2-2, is KAGVTQTPRYLIKTRGQQVTLSCSPISGHRSVSWYQQTPGQGLQFLFEYFSETQRNKGNFPGRFSGRQFSNSRSEMNVSTLELGDSALYLCASKTNGQNTGELFFGEGSRLTVL.

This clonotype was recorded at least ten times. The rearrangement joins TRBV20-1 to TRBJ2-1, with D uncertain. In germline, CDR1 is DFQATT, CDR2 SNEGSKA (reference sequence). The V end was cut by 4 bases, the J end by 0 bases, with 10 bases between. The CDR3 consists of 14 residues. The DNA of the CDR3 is TGCAGTGCTAATGAGCTAGACTCCTACAATGAGCAGTTCTTC. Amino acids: CSANELDSYNEQFF.

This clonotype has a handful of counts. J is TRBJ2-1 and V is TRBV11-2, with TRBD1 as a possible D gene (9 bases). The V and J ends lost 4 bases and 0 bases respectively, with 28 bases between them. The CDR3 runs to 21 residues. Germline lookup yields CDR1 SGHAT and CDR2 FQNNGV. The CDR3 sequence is CASSWRPGQGRLALSYNEQFF. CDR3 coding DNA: TGTGCCAGCAGCTGGAGACCGGGACAGGGAAGACTAGCGCTCTCCTACAATGAGCAGTTCTTC.

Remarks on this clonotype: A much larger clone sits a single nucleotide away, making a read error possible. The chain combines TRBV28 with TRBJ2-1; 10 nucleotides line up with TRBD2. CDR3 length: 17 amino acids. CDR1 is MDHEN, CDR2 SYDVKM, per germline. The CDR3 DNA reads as TGTGCCAGCAGTCCCGCGGACCTCCTAGCGGGAGTGGGAGAGCTGTTCTTC. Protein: CASSPADLLAGVGELFF.

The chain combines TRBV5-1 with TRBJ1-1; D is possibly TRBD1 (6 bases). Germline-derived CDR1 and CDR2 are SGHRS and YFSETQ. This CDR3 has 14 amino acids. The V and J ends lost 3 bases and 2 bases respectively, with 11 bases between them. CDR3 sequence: CASSSGQYNTEAFF. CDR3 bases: TGCGCCAGCAGCTCCGGACAGTATAACACTGAAGCTTTCTTT.

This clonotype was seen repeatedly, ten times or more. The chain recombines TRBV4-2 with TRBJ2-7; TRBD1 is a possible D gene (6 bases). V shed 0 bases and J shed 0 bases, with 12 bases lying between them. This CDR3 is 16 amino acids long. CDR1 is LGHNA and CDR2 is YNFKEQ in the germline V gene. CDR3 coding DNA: TGTGCCAGCAGCCAAGAGTCCCGGGACATCTCCTACGAGCAGTACTTC. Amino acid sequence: CASSQESRDISYEQYF.

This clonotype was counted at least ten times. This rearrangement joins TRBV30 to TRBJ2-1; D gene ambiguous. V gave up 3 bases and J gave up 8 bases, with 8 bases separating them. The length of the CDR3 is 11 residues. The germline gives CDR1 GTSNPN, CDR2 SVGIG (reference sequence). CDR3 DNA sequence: TGTGCCTGGAGACAAGGCCATGAGCAGTTCTTC. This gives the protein CAWRQGHEQFF.

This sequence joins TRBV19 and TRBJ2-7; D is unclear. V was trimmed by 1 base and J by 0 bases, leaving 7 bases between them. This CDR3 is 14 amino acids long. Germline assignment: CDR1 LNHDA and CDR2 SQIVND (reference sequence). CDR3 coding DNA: TGTGCCAGTAGTATAGCCATGAGCTCCTACGAGCAGTACTTC. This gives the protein CASSIAMSSYEQYF.

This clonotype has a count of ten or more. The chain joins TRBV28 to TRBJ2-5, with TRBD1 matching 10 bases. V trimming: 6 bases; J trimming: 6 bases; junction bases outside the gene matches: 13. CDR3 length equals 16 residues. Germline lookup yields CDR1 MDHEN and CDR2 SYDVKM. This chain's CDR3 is CASSHSAGTGEQTQYF. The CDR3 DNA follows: TGTGCCAGCAGCCACAGCGCGGGGACAGGGGAGCAGACCCAGTACTTC.

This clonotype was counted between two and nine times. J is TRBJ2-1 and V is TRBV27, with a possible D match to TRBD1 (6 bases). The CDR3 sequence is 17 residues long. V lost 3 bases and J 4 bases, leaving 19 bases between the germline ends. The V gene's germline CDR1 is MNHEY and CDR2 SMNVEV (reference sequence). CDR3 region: CASSFFSSPGQYNEQFF. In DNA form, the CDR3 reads TGTGCCAGCAGTTTCTTCTCCTCTCCGGGACAATACAATGAGCAGTTCTTC.

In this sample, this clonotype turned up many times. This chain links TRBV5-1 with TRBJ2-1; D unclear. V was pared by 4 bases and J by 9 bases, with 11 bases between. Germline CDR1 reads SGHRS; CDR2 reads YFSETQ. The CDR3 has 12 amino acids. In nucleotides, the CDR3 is TGCGCCAGCAGCCTGCAGTTATCTGAGCAGTTCTTC. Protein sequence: CASSLQLSEQFF.

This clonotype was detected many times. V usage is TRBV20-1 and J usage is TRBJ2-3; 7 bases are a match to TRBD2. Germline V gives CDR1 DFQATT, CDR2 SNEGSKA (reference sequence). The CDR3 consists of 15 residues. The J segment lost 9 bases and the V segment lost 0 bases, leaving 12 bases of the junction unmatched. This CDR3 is CSARDKGLAENTQYF. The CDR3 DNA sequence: TGCAGTGCTAGAGATAAGGGCCTAGCGGAAAACACGCAGTATTTT.

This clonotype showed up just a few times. CDR3: CASSAGASGEQYF. For the CDR3, the DNA is TGTGCCAGTAGCGCAGGGGCGTCCGGCGAGCAGTACTTC. V gene TRBV19 combines with J gene TRBJ2-7, with D possibly matching TRBD1 (6 bases). This CDR3 is 13 amino acids long. The germline V and J ends were trimmed by 6 bases and 6 bases, with 15 bases remaining between them. CDR1 and CDR2 from the germline V gene are LNHDA and SQIVND (reference sequence).

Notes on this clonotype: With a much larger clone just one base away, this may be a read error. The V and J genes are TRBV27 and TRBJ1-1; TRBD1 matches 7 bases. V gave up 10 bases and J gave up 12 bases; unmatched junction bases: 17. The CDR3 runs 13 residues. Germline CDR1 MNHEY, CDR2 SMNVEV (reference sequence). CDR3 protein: CATPDRPGNGSFF. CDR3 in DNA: TGTGCCACCCCGGACAGGCCAGGGAATGGCTCTTTCTTT.

The CDR3 nucleotides are TGCGCCAGCAGCCTCACGGGACATGAAGCTTTCTTT. Translating gives CASSLTGHEAFF. V is TRBV4-1 and J is TRBJ1-1, with TRBD1 as a possible D gene (6 bases). V was trimmed by 4 bases and J by 7 bases, leaving 10 bases between them. The CDR3 loop spans 12 amino acids. Per the germline V gene, CDR1 is MGHRA and CDR2 is YSYEKL.

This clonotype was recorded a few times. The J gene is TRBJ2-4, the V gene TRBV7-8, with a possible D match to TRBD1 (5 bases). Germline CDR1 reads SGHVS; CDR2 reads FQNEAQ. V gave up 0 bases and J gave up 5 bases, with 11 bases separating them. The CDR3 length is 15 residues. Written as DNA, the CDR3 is TGTGCCAGCAGCTTAGCTGCAAGGGGCCAAAACATTCAGTACTTC. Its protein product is CASSLAARGQNIQYF.

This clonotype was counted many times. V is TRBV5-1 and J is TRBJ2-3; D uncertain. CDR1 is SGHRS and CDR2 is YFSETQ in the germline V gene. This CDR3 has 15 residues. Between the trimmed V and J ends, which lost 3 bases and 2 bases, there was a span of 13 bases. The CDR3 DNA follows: TGCGCCAGCAGCTCGAACGACGCCGCCACAGATACGCAGTATTTT. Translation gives CASSSNDAATDTQYF.

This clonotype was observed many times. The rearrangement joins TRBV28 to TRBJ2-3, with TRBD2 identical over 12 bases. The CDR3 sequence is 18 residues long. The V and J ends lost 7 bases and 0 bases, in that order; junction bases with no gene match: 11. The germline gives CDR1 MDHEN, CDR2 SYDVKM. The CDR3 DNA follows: TGTGCCAGCAACCCGGGACTAGCGGGCCAATCTAGCACAGATACGCAGTATTTT. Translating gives CASNPGLAGQSSTDTQYF.

The CDR3 reads CSVEDRPPGQIYNEQFF. As DNA, the CDR3 is TGCAGCGTTGAAGATAGGCCCCCGGGACAGATATACAATGAGCAGTTCTTC. The chain recombines TRBV29-1 with TRBJ2-1, with TRBD1 identical over 7 bases. This CDR3 comprises 17 residues. CDR1 is SQVTM and CDR2 is ANQGSEA in the germline V gene. V lost 0 bases to trimming and J lost 4 bases; unmatched junction nucleotides: 12.

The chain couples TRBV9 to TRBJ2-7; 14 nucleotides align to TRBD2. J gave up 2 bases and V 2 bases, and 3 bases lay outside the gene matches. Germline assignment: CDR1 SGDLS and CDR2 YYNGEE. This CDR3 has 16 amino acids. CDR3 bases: TGTGCCAGCAGCGTGGGACTAGCGGGAGAAGCCTACGAGCAGTACTTC. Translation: CASSVGLAGEAYEQYF.

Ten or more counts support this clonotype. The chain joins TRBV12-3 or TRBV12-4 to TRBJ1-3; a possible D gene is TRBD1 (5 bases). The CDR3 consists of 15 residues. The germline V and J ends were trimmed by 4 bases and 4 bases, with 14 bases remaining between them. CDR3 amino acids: CASSWGGQSGNTIYF. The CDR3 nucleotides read TGTGCCAGCAGTTGGGGAGGACAATCCGGAAACACCATATATTTT.

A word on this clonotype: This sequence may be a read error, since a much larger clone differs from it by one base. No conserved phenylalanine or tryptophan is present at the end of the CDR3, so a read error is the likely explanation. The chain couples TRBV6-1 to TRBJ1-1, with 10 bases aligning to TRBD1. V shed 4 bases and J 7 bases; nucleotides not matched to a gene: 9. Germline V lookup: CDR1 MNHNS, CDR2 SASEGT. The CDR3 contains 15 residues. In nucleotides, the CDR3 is TGTGCCAGCAGTGTTAAGACAGGGGGCGACGGTGAAGCTTTCTGT. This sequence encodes CASSVKTGGDGEAFC.